These T cell receptor beta chains were read from a single sample in a study of T cells expressing NK-cell markers. TCRdb re-called the 5' RACE reads and gives one entry per CDR3 protein, without DNA. Its clone listing holds 550,000 to 600,000 distinct CDR3 sequences. The specimen sequenced was blood T cells: a sorted CD56 or NKG2C T cell subset, CD4+ or CD8+ T cells, or bulk PBMC T cells (not recorded which). The receptors come from a man aged 18-30 years in good health. CDR3s include the opening cysteine and the closing phenylalanine or tryptophan.

v_gene	j_gene	CDR3aa
TRBV29-1	TRBJ2-3	CSVSGADTDTQYF
TRBV4-1	TRBJ1-4	CASRQGPGTNEKLFF
TRBV12-3/TRBV12-4	TRBJ2-2	CASTARLRDGHGELFF
TRBV15	TRBJ2-3	CATSKDRPSTDTQYF
TRBV20-1	TRBJ2-5	CSAAGVGETQYF
TRBV5-1	TRBJ2-3	CASSEGAGVSTDTQYF
TRBV10-3	TRBJ1-1	CAISDNGAGTEAFF
TRBV25-1	TRBJ1-1	CASSKGGAFEAFF
TRBV5-1	TRBJ2-1	CASSLAGLADSYNEQFF
TRBV5-1	TRBJ2-1	CASSGASGSYNEQFF
TRBV5-1	TRBJ2-1	CASSKGLAGLSGDDEQFF
TRBV14	TRBJ2-1	CASSQEYSFGLADYNEQFF
TRBV12-3/TRBV12-4	TRBJ1-5	CASSPPGGGPQHF
TRBV7-9	TRBJ2-4	CASSPPEGENIQYF
TRBV29-1	TRBJ1-5	CSGWTGGVQPQHF
TRBV20-1	TRBJ2-7	CSASLGTDYEQYF
TRBV7-8	TRBJ2-7	CASRHRGTYEQYF
TRBV7-3	TRBJ2-2	CASSLRSGVPGELFF
TRBV5-1	TRBJ2-1	CASSLARGGHNEQFF
TRBV4-3	TRBJ2-1	CASSQGGVAGYNEQFF
TRBV11-2	TRBJ2-7	CASSLAGTLNYEQYF
TRBV5-6	TRBJ1-1	CASSPTTGANTEAFF
TRBV11-3	TRBJ2-1	CASSTHLGEHNEQFF
TRBV12-3/TRBV12-4	TRBJ2-3	CASSFGQDKDTQYF
TRBV20-1	TRBJ2-7	CSASQTTSGREQYF
TRBV29-1	TRBJ2-3	CSVLDRGLTDTQYF
TRBV10-3	TRBJ2-6	CAITQTSGVSSGANVLTF
TRBV25-1	TRBJ2-1	CASSGFRVTDNEQFF
TRBV7-9	TRBJ2-1	CASSLEREGNEQFF
TRBV2	TRBJ2-1	CASSETSGNEQFF
TRBV24-1	TRBJ2-2	CATSDFGLKENTGELFF
TRBV2	TRBJ2-1	CASAWGDNEQFF
TRBV6-5	TRBJ2-3	CASSYGPYGTSTDTQYF
TRBV27	TRBJ1-2	CASSLSGQGNYGYTF
TRBV7-8	TRBJ2-5	CASSLAAYPQETQYF
TRBV29-1	TRBJ2-4	CSVALLAGEVKNIQYF
TRBV5-1	TRBJ2-5	CASSLASAPEETQYF
TRBV29-1	TRBJ2-7	CSVEASGSLRQYF
TRBV12-3/TRBV12-4	TRBJ2-5	CASRGQGASETQYF
TRBV15	TRBJ2-1	CATSRDRSSGADNEQFF
TRBV9	TRBJ1-4	CASSPRQGEEKLFF